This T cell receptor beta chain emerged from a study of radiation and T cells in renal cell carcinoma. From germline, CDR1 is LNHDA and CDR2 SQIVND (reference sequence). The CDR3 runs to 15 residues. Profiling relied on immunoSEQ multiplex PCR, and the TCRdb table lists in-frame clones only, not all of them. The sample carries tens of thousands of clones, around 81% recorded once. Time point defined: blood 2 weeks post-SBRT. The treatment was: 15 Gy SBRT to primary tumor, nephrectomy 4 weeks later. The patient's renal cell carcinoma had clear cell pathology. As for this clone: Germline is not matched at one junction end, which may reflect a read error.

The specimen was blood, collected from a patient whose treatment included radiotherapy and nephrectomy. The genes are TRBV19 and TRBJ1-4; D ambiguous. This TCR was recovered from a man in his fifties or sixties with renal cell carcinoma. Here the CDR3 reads CASSIGLGANEKLFF. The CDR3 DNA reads TGTGCCAGCAGTATCGGACTCGGGGCTAATGAAAAACTGTTTTTT.